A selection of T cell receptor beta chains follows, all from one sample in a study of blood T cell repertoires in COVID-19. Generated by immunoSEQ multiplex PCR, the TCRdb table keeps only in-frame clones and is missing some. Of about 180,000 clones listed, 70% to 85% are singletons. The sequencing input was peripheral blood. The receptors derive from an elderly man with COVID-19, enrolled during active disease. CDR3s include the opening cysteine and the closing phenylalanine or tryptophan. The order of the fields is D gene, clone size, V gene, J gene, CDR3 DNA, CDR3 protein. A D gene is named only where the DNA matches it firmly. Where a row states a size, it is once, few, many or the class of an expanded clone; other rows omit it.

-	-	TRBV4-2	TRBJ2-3	TGTGCCAGCAGCCAAGAGGGGGGGGCAGGGGATACGCAGTATTTT	CASSQEGGAGDTQYF
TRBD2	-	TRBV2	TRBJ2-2	TGTGCCAGCAAGCCTAGCGGGGGGCCGGCTGGGGAGCTGTTTTTT	CASKPSGGPAGELFF
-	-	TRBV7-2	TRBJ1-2	TGTGCCAGCAGCTTAGACAGTTCCCTTAACTATGGCTACACCTTC	CASSLDSSLNYGYTF
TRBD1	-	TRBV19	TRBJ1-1	TGTGCCAGTACCGGCGGACAGGGAGGGTGGAACACTGAAGCTTTCTTT	CASTGGQGGWNTEAFF
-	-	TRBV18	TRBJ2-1	TGTGCCAGCTCAGAGGAAGGGGATCGGGAGCAGTTCTTC	CASSEEGDREQFF
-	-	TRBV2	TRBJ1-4	TGTGCCAGCATCCCAGCGGAGGGGATAAATGAAAAACTGTTTTTT	CASIPAEGINEKLFF
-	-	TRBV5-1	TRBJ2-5	TGCGCCAGCAGCTTGAAACAGTCCCAAGAGACCCAGTACTTC	CASSLKQSQETQYF
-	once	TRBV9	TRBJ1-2	TGTGCCAGCAGCGTAGCTTCGGGCAGAGGGAACTATGGCTACACCTTC	CASSVASGRGNYGYTF
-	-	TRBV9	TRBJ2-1	TGTGCCAGCAGCGTATTTAATAGCGGAGGTGTGAATGAGCAGTTCTTC	CASSVFNSGGVNEQFF
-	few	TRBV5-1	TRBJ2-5	TGCGCCAGCAGCTTAGGACTTCAGATCCAAGAGACCCAGTACTTC	CASSLGLQIQETQYF
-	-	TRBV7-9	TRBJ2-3	TGTGCCAGCAGCTTATCCTACACAGATACGCAGTATTTT	CASSLSYTDTQYF
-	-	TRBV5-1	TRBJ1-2	TGCGCCAGCAGCGTCGGGCCTAGCTCAGGTGGCTACACCTTC	CASSVGPSSGGYTF
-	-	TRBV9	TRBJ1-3	TGTGCCAGCAGCGTAGCTACAGGAGGGAACACCATATATTTT	CASSVATGGNTIYF
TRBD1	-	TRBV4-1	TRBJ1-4	TGCGCCAGCAGCCACCCGGGACAGCTCGTTGAAAAACTGTTTTTT	CASSHPGQLVEKLFF
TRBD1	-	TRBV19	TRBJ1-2	TGTGCCAGTAGTGACCGGGACAGGGGGAGCTATGGCTACACCTTC	CASSDRDRGSYGYTF
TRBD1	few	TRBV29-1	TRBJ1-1	TGCAGCGCAGGGACAGAAGAAGCTTTCTTT	CSAGTEEAFF
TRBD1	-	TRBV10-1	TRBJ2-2	TGCGCCAGCAGTGGCAGGGGGACCGGGGAGCTGTTTTTT	CASSGRGTGELFF
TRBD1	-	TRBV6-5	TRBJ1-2	TGTGCCAGCAGCCCACAGGGGGGCGGTGGCTATGGCTACACCTTC	CASSPQGGGGYGYTF
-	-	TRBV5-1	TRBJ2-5	TGCGCCAGCGCTATGGGGGGACAGCGACAAGAGACCCAGTACTTC	CASAMGGQRQETQYF
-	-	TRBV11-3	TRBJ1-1	TGTGCCAGCAGCTCTTTAGGGGGCACTGAAGCTTTCTTT	CASSSLGGTEAFF
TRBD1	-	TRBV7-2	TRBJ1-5	TGTGCCAGCAGCTTAGCGTGGACAGGGAGCCAGCCCCAGCATTTT	CASSLAWTGSQPQHF
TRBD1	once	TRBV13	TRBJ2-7	TGTGCCAGCAGCTTATGGACAGGGCGCGACGAGCAGTACTTC	CASSLWTGRDEQYF
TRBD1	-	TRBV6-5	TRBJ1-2	TGTGCCAGCAGTTTTTCGGACAGGGGGTATGGCTACACCTTC	CASSFSDRGYGYTF
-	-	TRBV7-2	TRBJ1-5	TGTGCCAGCAGCTTAGGGCTCTTTAGCAATCAGCCCCAGCATTTT	CASSLGLFSNQPQHF
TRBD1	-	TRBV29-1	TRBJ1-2	TGCAGCGTTGAAGGGGGTGACAGGGGTCGATATGGCTACACCTTC	CSVEGGDRGRYGYTF
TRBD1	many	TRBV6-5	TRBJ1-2	TGTGCCAGCAGGAGGGACAGGGGAGACGATGGCTACACCTTC	CASRRDRGDDGYTF
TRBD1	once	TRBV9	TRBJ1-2	TGTGCCAGCAGCGCCCAGACAGGGAACGGCTATGGCTACACCTTC	CASSAQTGNGYGYTF
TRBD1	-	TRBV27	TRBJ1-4	TGTGCCAGCAGTTATGGACAGGGGGGAGCTAATGAAAAACTGTTTTTT	CASSYGQGGANEKLFF
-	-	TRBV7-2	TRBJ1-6	TGTGCCAGCAGCTCCGGCCCGAGGGGAGGTAATTCACCCCTCCACTTT	CASSSGPRGGNSPLHF
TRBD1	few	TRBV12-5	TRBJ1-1	TGTGCTAGTGGTTTGGGACAGGGCCCTACTGAAGCTTTCTTT	CASGLGQGPTEAFF
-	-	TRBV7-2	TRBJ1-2	TGTGCCAGCAGCTTTACAGGGATCTATGGCTACACCTTC	CASSFTGIYGYTF
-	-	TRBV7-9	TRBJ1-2	TGTGCCAGCAGTTACCAAGGAGGAGGCTACACCTTC	CASSYQGGGYTF
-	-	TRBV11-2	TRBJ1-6	TGTGCCAGCAGCTTAAGTCGGACACCCACACCCCTCCACTTT	CASSLSRTPTPLHF
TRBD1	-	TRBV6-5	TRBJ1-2	TGTGCCAGCAGTCCATGGGGACAGCACTATGGCTACACCTTC	CASSPWGQHYGYTF
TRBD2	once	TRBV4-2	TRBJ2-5	TGTGCCAGCAGCCAAGACGCCGCAGCGGGGGGGGCAGAGACCCAGTACTTC	CASSQDAAAGGAETQYF
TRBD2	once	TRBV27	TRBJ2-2	TGTGCCAGCAGTCAAGGACTAGCGGAAGCCTCGTGGACCGGGGAGCTGTTTTTT	CASSQGLAEASWTGELFF
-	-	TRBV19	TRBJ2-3	TGTGCCAGTAGTGGAGAGGGCCGCACAGATACGCAGTATTTT	CASSGEGRTDTQYF
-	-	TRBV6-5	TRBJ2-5	TGTGCCAGCACGGATCAAGGAGGAGAGACCCAGTACTTC	CASTDQGGETQYF
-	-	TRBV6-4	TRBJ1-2	TGTGCCAGCAATCCCCAACGGGGGGGCAATGGCTACACCTTC	CASNPQRGGNGYTF
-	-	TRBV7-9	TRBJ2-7	TGTGCCAGCAGCCTACGAATCTACGAGCAGTACTTC	CASSLRIYEQYF
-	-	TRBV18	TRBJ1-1	TGTGCCAGCTCACAGAGCGGAGGAATGGAAGCTTTCTTT	CASSQSGGMEAFF
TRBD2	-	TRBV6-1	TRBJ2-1	TGTGCCAGCAGTGAAACCGTAGCGGGGGGGCGCGGTGAGCAGTTCTTC	CASSETVAGGRGEQFF
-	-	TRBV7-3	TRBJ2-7	TGTGCCAGCAGCTTAATTGCAGGTTACGAGCAGTACTTC	CASSLIAGYEQYF
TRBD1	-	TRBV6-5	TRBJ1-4	TGTGCCAGCAGTTCCTGGACAGGTTCGGAAAAACTGTTTTTT	CASSSWTGSEKLFF
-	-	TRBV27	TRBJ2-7	TGTGCCAGCAGTTTAAAAACTCCTAAAATTCCCTACGAGCAGTACTTC	CASSLKTPKIPYEQYF
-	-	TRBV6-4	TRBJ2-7	TGTGCCAGCAGTGACCTCAGCTGGTGGGGCTCCCACGAGCAGTACTTC	CASSDLSWWGSHEQYF
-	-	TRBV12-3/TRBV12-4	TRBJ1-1	TGTGCCAGCAGCCCCACCATTGGTTTACGGGCTTTCTTT	CASSPTIGLRAFF
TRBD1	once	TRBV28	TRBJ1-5	TGTGCCAGCAAACCGGGGGACAGGGTTCCTCTTTTGGTGCAGACCCAGCATTTT	CASKPGDRVPLLVQTQHF